These T cell receptor beta chains were read from a single sample in a study of cytomegalovirus exposure and HLA in healthy donors. TCRdb's copy holds only in-frame clones and misses some; the assay was immunoSEQ multiplex PCR. This sample yields under 95,000 clones, of which about 80% are seen a single time; roughly 5.4% belongs to the top ten. What was sequenced was PBMCs. These receptors all stem from a man aged 30 to 39 in good health and CMV-seropositive. CDR3s include the opening cysteine and the closing phenylalanine or tryptophan. D genes are given only for firm matches.

CDR3 protein,V gene,J gene,D gene
CASSRKTGTSQGNTIYF,TRBV5-1,TRBJ1-3,TRBD1
CASSWGELGGEQYF,TRBV7-2,TRBJ2-7,TRBD2
CASSEPQGAGTGELFF,TRBV6-1,TRBJ2-2,TRBD1
CASSRSYEQYF,TRBV7-9,TRBJ2-7,NA
CSSGGFNEKLFF,TRBV29-1,TRBJ1-4,NA
CASSYGQAYEQYF,TRBV11-1,TRBJ2-7,TRBD1
CASSEDPQGLTGELFF,TRBV6-1,TRBJ2-2,NA
CASSLDRGADTQYF,TRBV5-1,TRBJ2-3,TRBD1
CASTNLGLPTDTQYF,TRBV2,TRBJ2-3,NA
CASSQTGVDTEAFF,TRBV19,TRBJ1-1,TRBD1
CASSHGGTKEQYF,TRBV14,TRBJ2-7,NA
CASSPRAGKSGTDTQYF,TRBV18,TRBJ2-3,NA
CASTPGDRVLGQFF,TRBV28,TRBJ2-1,TRBD1
CASSFPGLAGGTSQETQYF,TRBV5-1,TRBJ2-5,TRBD2
CASSFGAGVGYSTDTQYF,TRBV7-3,TRBJ2-3,TRBD2
CASSLTSGVNEQFF,TRBV28,TRBJ2-1,TRBD2
CASSARQGRKDEQFF,TRBV6-5,TRBJ2-1,TRBD1
CAWSGDRGRTEAFF,TRBV30,TRBJ1-1,TRBD1
CASSSAIVSPLHF,TRBV6-5,TRBJ1-6,NA
CASRSHGNTEAFF,TRBV27,TRBJ1-1,NA
CASSSTGGYGTDTQYF,TRBV28,TRBJ2-3,TRBD1
CASSQYPGTESNQPQHF,TRBV4-1,TRBJ1-5,TRBD1
CASSLNTGVPGELFF,TRBV7-2,TRBJ2-2,TRBD1
CASTSNSPLHF,TRBV28,TRBJ1-6,NA
CASSLERLADYNEQFF,TRBV11-1,TRBJ2-1,TRBD2
CASSLGRYNQPQHF,TRBV11-3,TRBJ1-5,NA
CASSDHSSGIGANVLTF,TRBV9,TRBJ2-6,TRBD2
CASRREGRFSNEKLFF,TRBV6-6,TRBJ1-4,NA
CASSRPGGWEQYF,TRBV27,TRBJ2-7,NA
CASSHSDGTYNEQFF,TRBV6-1,TRBJ2-1,NA
CSASGTSATDTQYF,TRBV29-1,TRBJ2-3,TRBD2
CASSTEEGLAVRLTDTQYF,TRBV19,TRBJ2-3,TRBD2
CASSPQSLTDSPLHF,TRBV18,TRBJ1-6,NA
CASTSNTEAFF,TRBV28,TRBJ1-1,NA
CASSPQTGDGYTF,TRBV4-2,TRBJ1-2,TRBD1
CSDRVKTRGNTIYF,TRBV29-1,TRBJ1-3,NA
CASRASGANVLTF,TRBV28,TRBJ2-6,NA
CASSLQGVQGTEAFF,TRBV7-3,TRBJ1-1,NA
CASSQPQGAKNTEAFF,TRBV4-1,TRBJ1-1,NA
CASSPVRSSNEKLFF,TRBV7-8,TRBJ1-4,NA
CASSSTVRGNEQFF,TRBV6-6,TRBJ2-1,TRBD1
CAISVGTGINKETQYF,TRBV10-3,TRBJ2-5,TRBD1
CASRTSGNSDTQYF,TRBV6-6,TRBJ2-3,TRBD2
CASRSQGLGQETQYF,TRBV6-5,TRBJ2-5,NA
CASSLTSGTYEQYF,TRBV19,TRBJ2-7,TRBD2
CASSPFRGSSGNTIYF,TRBV4-1,TRBJ1-3,NA
CASSLRWAGGETGELFF,TRBV5-1,TRBJ2-2,TRBD2
CAISDSHTQGSGYGYTF,TRBV10-3,TRBJ1-2,NA
CASTAGFLQLGTEAFF,TRBV19,TRBJ1-1,NA
CASTRTGGGSAFF,TRBV5-1,TRBJ1-1,TRBD1